Listed here is a single T cell receptor (beta chain). Its antigen is not identified. These data are taken from a study of T cell responses to AZD1222 COVID-19 vaccine. Produced via immunoSEQ multiplex PCR; TCRdb's table is partial and in-frame only. The data hold about 49,000 clones, with 79% observed a single time. Findings and caveats of the study: Only a handful of AZD1222 recipients, more than five in all, had baseline seropositivity. Vaccine-associated CD4 TCRs spanned spike, dominant at 160-218 and 743-854. Spike-specific TCR breadth and depth grew following two AZD1222 doses.

The CDR3 extends over 18 amino acids. V shed 9 bases, J shed 4 bases, and the junction held 16 bases outside the gene matches. Germline CDR1 and CDR2: KGHDR and SFDVKD. The material was peripheral blood, obtained on day 0 of MenACWY control vaccination. The clonotype comes from an adult in good health. The rearrangement joins TRBV24-1 to TRBJ2-6; 8 nucleotides match TRBD1. In DNA form, the CDR3 reads TGTGCCACCCCACAACTTACCCAGGGGGCGGAAGGGGCCAACGTCCTGACTTTC. Amino acid sequence: CATPQLTQGAEGANVLTF.